Listed here are 13 T cell receptor beta chains from one sample, sequenced in a study of blood T cell repertoires in COVID-19. Only in-frame clones appear in the TCRdb table, and some are missing; sequencing was by immunoSEQ multiplex PCR. This table holds approximately 170,000 clones, roughly four fifths found once. Specimen: peripheral blood. The receptors were sampled from a woman aged 70-85 years with COVID-19, enrolled during active disease.

The rearrangement joins TRBV27 to TRBJ1-2; TRBD1 matches at 7 bases. CDR1 and CDR2 from the germline V gene are MNHEY and SMNVEV (reference sequence). The CDR3 loop spans 16 amino acids. The trim removed 5 bases at V and 3 bases at J, leaving 12 bases unmatched. In DNA form, the CDR3 reads TGTGCCAGCAGTCTCCAACAGGGGCACGCCTACTATGGCTACACCTTC. Its translation: CASSLQQGHAYYGYTF.

The chain has TRBV11-2 and TRBJ2-7; the match to TRBD2 covers 13 bases. The CDR3 covers 14 residues. Trimming took 2 bases from V and 6 from J; bases not matched to a gene: 1. Per germline, CDR1 SGHAT and CDR2 FQNNGV. CDR3: CASSLTSGRGEQYF. The CDR3 nucleotides are TGTGCCAGCAGCTTAACTAGCGGGAGGGGCGAGCAGTACTTC.

The J gene is TRBJ2-7, the V gene TRBV4-2; weak D call: TRBD2 (6 bases). Between the trimmed V and J ends, which lost 0 bases and 9 bases, there was a span of 18 bases. Germline assignment: CDR1 LGHNA and CDR2 YNFKEQ. The length of the CDR3 is 15 residues. CDR3 nucleotides: TGTGCCAGCAGCCAAGAAGGAGGGACCCGACCCTCGCAGTACTTC. It is translated as CASSQEGGTRPSQYF.

This clone was seen once. V usage is TRBV5-1 and J usage is TRBJ1-4; 9 bases match TRBD1. J was trimmed by 8 bases and V by 2 bases; bases with no gene match: 7. CDR1 is SGHRS, CDR2 YFSETQ, per germline. The CDR3 totals 15 residues. The CDR3: CASSFGTGLGEKLFF. CDR3 nucleotides: TGCGCCAGCAGCTTTGGGACAGGGCTGGGCGAAAAACTGTTTTTT. The variable domain in full, with the rest retrieved from reference TRBV5-1 and TRBJ1-4, is KAGVTQTPRYLIKTRGQQVTLSCSPISGHRSVSWYQQTPGQGLQFLFEYFSETQRNKGNFPGRFSGRQFSNSRSEMNVSTLELGDSALYLCASSFGTGLGEKLFFGSGTQLSVL.

This chain uses TRBV7-2 with TRBJ2-3; D unclear. The ends were cut back, 1 base at V and 2 bases at J, with 10 bases in the middle. The CDR3 is 15 amino acids. The germline V gene has CDR1 SGHTA and CDR2 FQGNSA. The CDR3 sequence is CASSLVGAHTDTQYF. The CDR3 coding sequence is TGTGCCAGCAGCTTAGTAGGAGCTCACACAGATACGCAGTATTTT.

V is TRBV29-1 and J is TRBJ2-7, with 9 bases fitting TRBD2. The junction had 5 bases not matched to a gene; V was cut back by 5 bases and J by 0 bases. Per the germline V gene, CDR1 is SQVTM and CDR2 is ANQGSEA. There are 14 residues in the CDR3. CDR3 in DNA: TGCAGCGTTTTACTAGCGGGCTCCTCCTACGAGCAGTACTTC. Translating gives CSVLLAGSSYEQYF.

In its sample, this clone was seen once. The CDR3 is CASSLQRAINYEQYF. DNA of the CDR3: TGTGCCAGCAGCCTACAGAGGGCAATCAACTACGAGCAGTACTTC. The V and J genes are TRBV4-2 and TRBJ2-7, with TRBD2 as a possible D gene (5 bases). The CDR3 length is 15 residues. Trimming shortened V by 4 bases and J by 3 bases, and 16 bases separated the two germline ends. Per the germline V gene, CDR1 is LGHNA and CDR2 is YNFKEQ.

The V and J genes are TRBV10-3 and TRBJ2-7, with 11 bases fitting TRBD2. This CDR3 comprises 14 residues. Germline-derived CDR1 and CDR2 are ENHRY and SYGVKD. J was trimmed by 2 bases and V by 6 bases; bases with no gene match: 3. In DNA form, the CDR3 reads TGTGCCATCAGAGCTAGCGGGAGGCCCTACGAGCAGTACTTC. Protein product: CAIRASGRPYEQYF.

The rearrangement joins TRBV7-8 to TRBJ2-5; 8 bases are shared with TRBD1. The junction had 15 bases not matched to a gene; V was cut back by 5 bases and J by 4 bases. The germline CDR1 and CDR2 sequences are SGHVS and FQNEAQ. The CDR3 spans 17 residues. CDR3 DNA: TGTGCCAGCAGCAAGGACAGGGAGATTGGTTTCGGAGAGACCCAGTACTTC. This encodes CASSKDREIGFGETQYF.

This clone was seen a single time. The J gene is TRBJ2-1, the V gene TRBV7-2, with a weak D call TRBD2 (7 bases). V shed 5 bases and J shed 4 bases, with 21 bases lying between them. CDR3 size: 17 residues. Per germline, CDR1 SGHTA and CDR2 FQGNSA. The CDR3 DNA sequence: TGTGCCAGCAGCCCGAGGGGGGGCGGGACGACTTACAATGAGCAGTTCTTC. This translates into CASSPRGGGTTYNEQFF.

V is TRBV6-6 and J is TRBJ2-2; the D gene is possibly TRBD1 (6 bases). CDR1 and CDR2 (germline): MNHNY, SVGAGI (reference sequence). Trimming took off 5 bases at V and 3 bases at J, with 19 bases between the two ends. This CDR3 contains 17 residues. CDR3 nucleotides: TGTGCCAGCAGTCTAATACAGGGCCAGGGTTACACCGGGGAGCTGTTTTTT. It yields the protein CASSLIQGQGYTGELFF.

The V call is TRBV5-1, the J call TRBJ2-1, with 12 bases that match TRBD2. Germline values: CDR1 SGHRS, CDR2 YFSETQ. V shed 1 base, J shed 0 bases, and the junction held 14 bases outside the gene matches. The CDR3 consists of 21 residues. CDR3 amino acids: CASSLFTTSGSWTGSYNEQFF. The CDR3 DNA sequence: TGCGCCAGCAGCTTGTTTACGACTAGCGGGAGTTGGACGGGCTCCTACAATGAGCAGTTCTTC.

The genes are TRBV9 and TRBJ2-1; 8 positions agree with TRBD2. The junction had 3 bases not matched to a gene; V was cut back by 0 bases and J by 4 bases. The CDR3 runs 15 residues. Germline CDR1 is SGDLS and CDR2 is YYNGEE. CDR3 coding DNA: TGTGCCAGCAGCGTAGCGGGAGGGTTATACAATGAGCAGTTCTTC. This gives the protein CASSVAGGLYNEQFF.